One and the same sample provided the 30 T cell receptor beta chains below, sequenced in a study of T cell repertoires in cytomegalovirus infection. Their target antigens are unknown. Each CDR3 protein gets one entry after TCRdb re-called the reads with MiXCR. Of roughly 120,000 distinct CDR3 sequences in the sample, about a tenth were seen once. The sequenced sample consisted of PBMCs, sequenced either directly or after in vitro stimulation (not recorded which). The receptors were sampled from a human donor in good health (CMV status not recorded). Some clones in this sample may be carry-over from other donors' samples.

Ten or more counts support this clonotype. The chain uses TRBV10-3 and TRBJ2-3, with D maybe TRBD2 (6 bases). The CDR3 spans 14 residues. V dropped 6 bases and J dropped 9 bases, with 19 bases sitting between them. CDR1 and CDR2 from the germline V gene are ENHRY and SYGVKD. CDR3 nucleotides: TGTGCCATCAGGGGAATAGCGGTCGAGGGCACGCAGTATTTT. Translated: CAIRGIAVEGTQYF.

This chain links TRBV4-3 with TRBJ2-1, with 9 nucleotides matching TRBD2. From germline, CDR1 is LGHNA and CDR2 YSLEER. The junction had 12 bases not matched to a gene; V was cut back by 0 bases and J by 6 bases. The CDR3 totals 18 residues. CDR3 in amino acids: CASSQDAPLAGYFNEQFF. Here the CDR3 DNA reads TGCGCCAGCAGCCAAGATGCCCCCCTAGCGGGATATTTCAATGAGCAGTTCTTC.

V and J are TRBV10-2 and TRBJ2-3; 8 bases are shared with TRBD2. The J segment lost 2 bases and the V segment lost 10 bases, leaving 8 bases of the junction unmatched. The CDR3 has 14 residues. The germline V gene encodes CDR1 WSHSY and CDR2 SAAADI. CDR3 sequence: CATALTSVTDTQYF. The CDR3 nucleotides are TGCGCCACGGCGCTGACTAGCGTCACAGATACGCAGTATTTT.

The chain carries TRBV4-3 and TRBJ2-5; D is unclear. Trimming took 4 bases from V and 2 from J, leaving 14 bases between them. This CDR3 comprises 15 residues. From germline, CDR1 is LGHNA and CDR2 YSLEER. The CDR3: CASSLLDGPQETQYF. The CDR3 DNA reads TGCGCCAGCAGCCTTCTGGACGGTCCTCAAGAGACCCAGTACTTC.

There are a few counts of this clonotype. CDR3 nucleotide sequence: TGTGCCATCAGGGGGGACAGGGACTTCCACGAGCAGTACTTC. This gives the protein CAIRGDRDFHEQYF. The J gene is TRBJ2-7, the V gene TRBV10-3, with 9 bases fitting TRBD1. The trim removed 6 bases at V and 5 bases at J, leaving 8 bases unmatched. Germline V lookup: CDR1 ENHRY, CDR2 SYGVKD. CDR3 length equals 14 residues.

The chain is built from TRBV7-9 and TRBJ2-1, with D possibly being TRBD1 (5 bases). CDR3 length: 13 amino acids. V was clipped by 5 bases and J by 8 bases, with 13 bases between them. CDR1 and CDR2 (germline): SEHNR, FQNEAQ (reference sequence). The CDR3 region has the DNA TGTGCCAGCAGCGCCCCAGGGTGGGATGAGCAGTTCTTC. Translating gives CASSAPGWDEQFF.

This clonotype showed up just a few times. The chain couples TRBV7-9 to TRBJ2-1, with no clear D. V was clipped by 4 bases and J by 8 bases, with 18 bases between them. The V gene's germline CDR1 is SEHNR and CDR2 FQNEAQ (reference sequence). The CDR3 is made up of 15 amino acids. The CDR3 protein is CASSSPVFSRHEQFF. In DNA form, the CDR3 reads TGTGCCAGCAGCTCTCCCGTCTTTTCACGCCATGAGCAGTTCTTC.

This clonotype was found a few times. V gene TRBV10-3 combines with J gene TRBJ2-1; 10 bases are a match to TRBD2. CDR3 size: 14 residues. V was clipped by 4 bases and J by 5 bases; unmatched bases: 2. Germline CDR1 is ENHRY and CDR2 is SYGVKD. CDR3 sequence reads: CAISGLAGNNEQFF. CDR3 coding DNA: TGTGCCATCAGTGGACTAGCGGGCAACAATGAGCAGTTCTTC.

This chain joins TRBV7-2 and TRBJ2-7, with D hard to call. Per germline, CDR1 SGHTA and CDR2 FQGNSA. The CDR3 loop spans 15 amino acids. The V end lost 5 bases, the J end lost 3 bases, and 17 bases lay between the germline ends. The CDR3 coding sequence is TGTGCCAGCAGCCTAGGGTGGCGGAGAGTCTACGAGCAGTACTTC. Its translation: CASSLGWRRVYEQYF.

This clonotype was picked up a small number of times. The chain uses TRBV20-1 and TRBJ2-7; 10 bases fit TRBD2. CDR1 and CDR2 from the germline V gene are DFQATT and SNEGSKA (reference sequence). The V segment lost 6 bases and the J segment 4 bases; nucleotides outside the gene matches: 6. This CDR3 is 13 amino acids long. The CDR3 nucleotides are TGCAGTGCCACCACTAGCGGGATATACGAGCAGTACTTC. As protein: CSATTSGIYEQYF.

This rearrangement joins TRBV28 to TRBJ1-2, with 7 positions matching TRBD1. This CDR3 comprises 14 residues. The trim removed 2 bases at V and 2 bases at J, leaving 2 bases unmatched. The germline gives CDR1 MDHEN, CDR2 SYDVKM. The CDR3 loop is CASSLQQGNYGYTF. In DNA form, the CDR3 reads TGTGCCAGCAGTTTACAACAGGGGAACTATGGCTACACCTTC.

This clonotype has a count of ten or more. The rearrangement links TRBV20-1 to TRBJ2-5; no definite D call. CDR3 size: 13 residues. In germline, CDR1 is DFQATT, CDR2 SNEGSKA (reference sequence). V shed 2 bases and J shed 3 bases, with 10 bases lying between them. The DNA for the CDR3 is TGCAGTGCTAGAAAGGCATCCGAAGAGACCCAGTACTTC. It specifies CSARKASEETQYF.

DNA for the CDR3: TGTGCCAGCAGTTTAAGGGGTTTGAACACTGAAGCTTTCTTT. Amino acids: CASSLRGLNTEAFF. V usage is TRBV28 and J usage is TRBJ1-1, with a weak D call TRBD1 (5 bases). With 2 bases removed from V and 0 bases from J, the gap between germline ends came to 7 bases. The CDR3 is made up of 14 amino acids. Germline loops: CDR1 MDHEN, CDR2 SYDVKM.

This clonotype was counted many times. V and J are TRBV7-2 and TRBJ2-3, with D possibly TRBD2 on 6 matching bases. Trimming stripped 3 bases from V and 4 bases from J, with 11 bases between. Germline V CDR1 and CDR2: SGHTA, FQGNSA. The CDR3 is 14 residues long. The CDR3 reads CASSLGGSADTQYF. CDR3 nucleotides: TGTGCCAGCAGCTTGGGAGGTTCGGCAGATACGCAGTATTTT.

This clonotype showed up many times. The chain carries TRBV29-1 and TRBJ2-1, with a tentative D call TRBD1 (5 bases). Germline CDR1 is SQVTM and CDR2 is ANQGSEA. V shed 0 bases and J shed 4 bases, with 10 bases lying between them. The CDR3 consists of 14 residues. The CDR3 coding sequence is TGCAGCGTTGAAGATATGGCAGGGTACAATGAGCAGTTCTTC. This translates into CSVEDMAGYNEQFF.

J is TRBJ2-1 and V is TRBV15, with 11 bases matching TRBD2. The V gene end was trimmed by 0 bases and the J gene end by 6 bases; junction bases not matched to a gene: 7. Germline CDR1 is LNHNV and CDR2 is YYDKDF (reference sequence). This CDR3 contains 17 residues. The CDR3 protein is CATSRDWFSGRGNEQFF. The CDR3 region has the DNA TGTGCCACCAGCAGAGATTGGTTTAGCGGGAGGGGCAATGAGCAGTTCTTC.

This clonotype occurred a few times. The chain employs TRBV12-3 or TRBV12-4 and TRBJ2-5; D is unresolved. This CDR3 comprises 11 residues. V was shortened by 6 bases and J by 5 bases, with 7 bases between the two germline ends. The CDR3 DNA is TGTGCCAGCAGAACTAAGGAGACCCAGTACTTC. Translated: CASRTKETQYF.

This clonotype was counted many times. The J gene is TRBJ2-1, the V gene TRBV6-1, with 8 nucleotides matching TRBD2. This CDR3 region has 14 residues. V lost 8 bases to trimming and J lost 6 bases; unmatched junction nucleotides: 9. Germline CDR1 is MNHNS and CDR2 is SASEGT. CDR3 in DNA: TGTGCCAGCCCCAAAGCGGGAGACATCAATGAGCAGTTCTTC. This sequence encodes CASPKAGDINEQFF.

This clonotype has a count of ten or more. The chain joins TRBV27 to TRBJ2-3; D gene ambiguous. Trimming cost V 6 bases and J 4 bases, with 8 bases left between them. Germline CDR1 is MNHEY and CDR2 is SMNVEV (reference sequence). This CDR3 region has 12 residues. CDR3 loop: CASRSVSDTQYF. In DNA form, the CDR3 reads TGTGCCAGCAGGAGTGTCTCAGATACGCAGTATTTT.

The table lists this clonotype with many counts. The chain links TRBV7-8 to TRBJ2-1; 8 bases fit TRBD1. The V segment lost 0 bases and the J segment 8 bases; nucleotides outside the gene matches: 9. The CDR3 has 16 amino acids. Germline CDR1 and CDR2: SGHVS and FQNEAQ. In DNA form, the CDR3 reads TGTGCCAGCAGCTTAGCGGGGCAGGGGGCTGCGGATGAGCAGTTCTTC. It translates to CASSLAGQGAADEQFF.

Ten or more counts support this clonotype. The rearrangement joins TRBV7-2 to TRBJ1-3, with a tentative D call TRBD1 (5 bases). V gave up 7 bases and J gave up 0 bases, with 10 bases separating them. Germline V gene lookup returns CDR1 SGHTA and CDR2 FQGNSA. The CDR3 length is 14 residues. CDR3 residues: CASTKDTSGNTIYF. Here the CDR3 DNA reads TGTGCCAGCACCAAGGACACCTCTGGAAACACCATATATTTT.

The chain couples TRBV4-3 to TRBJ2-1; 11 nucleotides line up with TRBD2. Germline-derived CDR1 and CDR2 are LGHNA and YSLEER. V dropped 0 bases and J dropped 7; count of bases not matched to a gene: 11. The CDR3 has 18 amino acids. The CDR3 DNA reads TGCGCCAGCAGCCAAGATGGTCTAGCGGGAGGTTTGGATAATGAGCAGTTCTTC. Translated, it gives CASSQDGLAGGLDNEQFF.

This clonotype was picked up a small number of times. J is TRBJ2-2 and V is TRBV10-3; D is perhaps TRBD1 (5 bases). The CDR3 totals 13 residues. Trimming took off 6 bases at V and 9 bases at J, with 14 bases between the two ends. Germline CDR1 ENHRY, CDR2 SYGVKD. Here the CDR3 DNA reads TGTGCCATCAGGGTAGGGGCGAACAGGGAGCTGTTTTTT. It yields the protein CAIRVGANRELFF.

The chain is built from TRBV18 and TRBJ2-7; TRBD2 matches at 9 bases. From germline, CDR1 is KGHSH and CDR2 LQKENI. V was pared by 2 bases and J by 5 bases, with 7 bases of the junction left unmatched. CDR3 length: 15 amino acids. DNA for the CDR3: TGTGCCAGCTCACCAGTAATAGCGGGAGATGACGAGCAGTACTTC. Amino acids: CASSPVIAGDDEQYF.

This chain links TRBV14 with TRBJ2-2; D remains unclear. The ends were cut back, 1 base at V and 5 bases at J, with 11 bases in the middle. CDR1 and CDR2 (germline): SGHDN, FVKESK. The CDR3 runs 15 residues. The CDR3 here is CASSQVLGRTGELFF. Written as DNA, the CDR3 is TGTGCCAGCAGCCAAGTGTTAGGGCGGACCGGGGAGCTGTTTTTT. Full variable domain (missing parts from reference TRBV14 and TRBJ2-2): EAGVTQFPSHSVIEKGQTVTLRCDPISGHDNLYWYRRVMGKEIKFLLHFVKESKQDESGMPNNRFLAERTGGTYSTLKVQPAELEDSGVYFCASSQVLGRTGELFFGEGSRLTVL.

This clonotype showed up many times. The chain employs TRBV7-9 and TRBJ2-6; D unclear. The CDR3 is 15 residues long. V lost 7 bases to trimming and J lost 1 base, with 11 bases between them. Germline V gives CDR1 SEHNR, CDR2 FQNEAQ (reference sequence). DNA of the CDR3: TGTGCCAGCAACAAACCCGAATCTGGGGCCAACGTCCTGACTTTC. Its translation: CASNKPESGANVLTF.

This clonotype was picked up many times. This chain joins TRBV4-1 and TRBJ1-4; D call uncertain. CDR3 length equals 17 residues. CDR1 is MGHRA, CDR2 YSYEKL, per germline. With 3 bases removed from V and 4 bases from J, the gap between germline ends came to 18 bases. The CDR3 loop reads CASSHNLLLGFNEKLFF. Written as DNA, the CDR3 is TGCGCCAGCAGCCACAATCTTCTTTTAGGTTTTAATGAAAAACTGTTTTTT.

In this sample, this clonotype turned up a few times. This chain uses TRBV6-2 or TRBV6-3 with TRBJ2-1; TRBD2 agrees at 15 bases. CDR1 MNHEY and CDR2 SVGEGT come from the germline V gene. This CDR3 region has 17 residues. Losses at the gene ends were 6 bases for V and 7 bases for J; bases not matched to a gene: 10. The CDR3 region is CASRRTSGRASENEQFF. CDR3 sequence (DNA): TGTGCCAGCAGGAGGACTAGCGGGAGGGCCTCGGAAAATGAGCAGTTCTTC.

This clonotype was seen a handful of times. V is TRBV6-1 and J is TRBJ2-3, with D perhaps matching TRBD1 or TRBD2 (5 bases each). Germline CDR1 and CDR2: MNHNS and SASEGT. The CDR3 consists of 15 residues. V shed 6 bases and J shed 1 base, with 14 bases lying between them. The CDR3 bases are TGTGCCAGCAGACGGGGTGGGGGTGGCACAGATACGCAGTATTTT. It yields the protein CASRRGGGGTDTQYF.

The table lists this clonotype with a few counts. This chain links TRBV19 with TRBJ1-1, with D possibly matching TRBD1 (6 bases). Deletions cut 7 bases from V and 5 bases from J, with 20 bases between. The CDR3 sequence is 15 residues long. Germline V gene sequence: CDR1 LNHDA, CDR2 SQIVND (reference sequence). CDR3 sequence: CASKPLGGAGTEAFF. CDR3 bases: TGTGCCAGTAAACCCTTGGGGGGGGCAGGTACTGAAGCTTTCTTT.